The 32 T cell receptor beta chains below all came from one sample that was sequenced in a study of breast tumors, draining lymph nodes, adjacent tissues. Breast cancer patients provided tissue from their axillary draining lymph nodes. In TCRdb, the multiplex PCR reads were re-called with MiXCR into one record per CDR3 protein. The sample yields 160,000 or so distinct CDR3 sequences, 33% seen once. The sequencing sample was made of axillary lymph node tissue. Receptor source: a female donor with breast cancer. Some clones in this sample may be carry-over from other donors' samples.

This clonotype was seen ten or more times. The chain has TRBV6-5 and TRBJ2-3, with TRBD2 matching over 10 bases. The germline CDR1 and CDR2 sequences are MNHEY and SVGAGI. The CDR3 length is 17 residues. Trimming cost V 0 bases and J 2 bases; bases outside gene matches: 5. The CDR3 DNA reads TGTGCCAGCAGTTACTCGGGTCTAGCGGGGGTCACAGATACGCAGTATTTT. This translates into CASSYSGLAGVTDTQYF.

The V gene is TRBV19, the J gene TRBJ2-2; maybe TRBD1 (5 bases). The CDR3 loop spans 10 amino acids. Germline assignment: CDR1 LNHDA and CDR2 SQIVND (reference sequence). Trimming left V 6 bases short and J 9 bases short, with 5 bases between. Here the CDR3 reads CASRDRELFF. The CDR3 coding sequence is TGTGCCAGTAGGGACAGGGAGCTGTTTTTT.

This clonotype was detected many times. This sequence joins TRBV5-1 and TRBJ2-3; no reliable D call. Trimming shortened V by 7 bases and J by 6 bases, and 18 bases separated the two germline ends. From germline, CDR1 is SGHRS and CDR2 YFSETQ. The CDR3 runs to 14 residues. Here the CDR3 reads CASDKGGPRDTQYF. CDR3 nucleotide sequence: TGCGCCAGCGATAAGGGCGGACCTAGGGATACGCAGTATTTT.

Points on this clonotype: One base away lies a much larger clone, so this may be a sequencing read error. V is TRBV6-5 and J is TRBJ2-1; 12 bases align to TRBD2. Germline V gene sequence: CDR1 MNHEY, CDR2 SVGAGI. The CDR3 spans 15 residues. The ends lost 6 bases at V and 7 bases at J; junction bases unmatched: 7. The CDR3 protein is CASSQPSGGENEQFF. The DNA for the CDR3 is TGTGCCAGCAGCCAGCCTAGCGGGGGGGAAAATGAGCAGTTCTTC.

This clonotype was detected ten times or more. The chain is built from TRBV20-1 and TRBJ2-3; TRBD2 is a possible D gene (7 bases). Trimming pared 6 bases from V and 8 bases from J, leaving 24 bases between. This CDR3 comprises 15 residues. In germline, CDR1 is DFQATT, CDR2 SNEGSKA (reference sequence). The chain's CDR3 is CSAGGGGGGASTQYF. The DNA for the CDR3 is TGCAGTGCAGGGGGTGGGGGGGGTGGGGCCAGTACGCAGTATTTT.

This clonotype was counted many times. The chain recombines TRBV9 with TRBJ2-1, with D possibly being TRBD1 (6 bases). Germline V CDR1 and CDR2: SGDLS, YYNGEE. V lost 4 bases to trimming and J lost 3 bases, with 11 bases between them. The CDR3 runs 14 residues. This CDR3 is CASSRHRDYNEQFF. The CDR3 DNA follows: TGTGCCAGCAGCAGACACAGGGACTACAATGAGCAGTTCTTC.

In this sample, this clonotype turned up many times. V usage is TRBV29-1 and J usage is TRBJ1-2, with D possibly TRBD1 on 5 matching bases. Germline V CDR1 and CDR2: SQVTM, ANQGSEA. Trimming removed 6 bases from V and 2 bases from J, with 13 bases in between. CDR3 length: 13 residues. CDR3 loop: CSVPNEGNYGYTF. The CDR3 DNA follows: TGCAGCGTCCCCAACGAGGGGAACTATGGCTACACCTTC.

There are many counts of this clonotype. The rearrangement joins TRBV29-1 to TRBJ1-4, with TRBD1 identical over 7 bases. This CDR3 has 13 amino acids. Germline loops: CDR1 SQVTM, CDR2 ANQGSEA. The ends lost 1 base at V and 8 bases at J; junction bases unmatched: 4. The CDR3 loop is CSVEGTGDEKLFF. CDR3 nucleotide sequence: TGCAGCGTTGAAGGGACAGGTGACGAAAAACTGTTTTTT.

This clonotype appeared many times. This chain connects TRBV29-1 to TRBJ2-3; 10 bases are a match to TRBD2. CDR3 length: 17 amino acids. V dropped 4 bases and J dropped 0; count of bases not matched to a gene: 10. The germline V gene encodes CDR1 SQVTM and CDR2 ANQGSEA. DNA for the CDR3: TGCAGCGTTGTGGGATCGGAGCGGGGGGGTAGCACAGATACGCAGTATTTT. It translates to CSVVGSERGGSTDTQYF.

This clonotype was counted many times. This rearrangement joins TRBV9 to TRBJ1-4; 7 nucleotides agree with TRBD1. The CDR3 is made up of 16 amino acids. The V and J ends lost 0 bases and 4 bases, in that order; junction bases with no gene match: 6. Germline CDR1 reads SGDLS; CDR2 reads YYNGEE. The CDR3 sequence is CASSVGTDRINEKLFF. The CDR3 DNA reads as TGTGCCAGCAGCGTAGGAACGGACAGGATTAATGAAAAACTGTTTTTT.

This clonotype was seen only a few times. A much larger clone differs from this one at a single base, so this may be a read error. This CDR3 reads CSDTVQGSYTEQFF. CDR3 DNA: TGCAGTGACACGGTCCAGGGCTCCTACACTGAGCAGTTCTTC. The chain couples TRBV20-1 to TRBJ2-1, with a possible D match to TRBD1 (5 bases). Germline CDR1 is DFQATT and CDR2 is SNEGSKA (reference sequence). The CDR3 contains 14 residues.

This clonotype appeared many times. The rearrangement uses TRBV30 and TRBJ2-3; no firm D call. The V and J ends lost 3 bases and 2 bases respectively, with 12 bases between them. Germline CDR1 and CDR2: GTSNPN and SVGIG (reference sequence). This CDR3 has 14 residues. The CDR3: CAWRWGHNTDTQYF. The CDR3 bases are TGTGCCTGGAGGTGGGGTCACAACACAGATACGCAGTATTTT.

This clonotype was detected ten times or more. The chain has TRBV28 and TRBJ1-2; D is perhaps TRBD1 (5 bases). Trimming left V 9 bases short and J 5 bases short, with 19 bases between. Per germline, CDR1 MDHEN and CDR2 SYDVKM. The CDR3 covers 14 residues. The CDR3 reads CASRWDGTVYGYTF. The CDR3 bases are TGTGCCAGTCGATGGGATGGGACTGTATATGGCTACACCTTC.

As to this clonotype: A much larger clone lies one base from this, so it may be a read error. The CDR3 coding sequence is TGTGCCAGCAGTCCCCCTGACACCTATGGCTACACCTTC. Protein product: CASSPPDTYGYTF. V and J are TRBV6-5 and TRBJ1-2; D is undetermined. The CDR3 runs to 13 residues. V was clipped by 5 bases and J by 4 bases, with 11 bases between them. Germline V gene sequence: CDR1 MNHEY, CDR2 SVGAGI.

This clonotype appeared many times. This chain links TRBV19 with TRBJ2-7; 8 bases are a match to TRBD1. Germline V gene sequence: CDR1 LNHDA, CDR2 SQIVND (reference sequence). V trimming: 7 bases; J trimming: 4 bases; junction bases outside the gene matches: 9. CDR3 size: 14 residues. In DNA form, the CDR3 reads TGTGCCAGTACCCCCGGACAGGGAGTGTACGAGCAGTACTTC. Translating gives CASTPGQGVYEQYF.

This clonotype was recorded at least ten times. The chain has TRBV6-5 and TRBJ1-2; TRBD1 matches at 7 bases. The CDR3 covers 14 residues. Looked up from germline, CDR1 is MNHEY and CDR2 is SVGAGI. J lost 8 bases, V lost 4 bases, and 10 bases had no gene match. CDR3 residues: CASSFTGTERGYTF. For the CDR3, the DNA is TGTGCCAGCAGTTTTACCGGGACAGAACGCGGCTACACCTTC.

This clonotype was seen only a few times. The rearrangement links TRBV11-3 to TRBJ1-3; no clear D gene. The CDR3 has 14 residues. Per germline, CDR1 SGHNT and CDR2 YENEEA. Trimming shortened V by 1 base and J by 1 base, and 5 bases separated the two germline ends. CDR3 sequence (DNA): TGTGCCAGCAGCTTAGGGGGATCTGGAAACACCATATATTTT. It encodes CASSLGGSGNTIYF.

This rearrangement joins TRBV4-2 to TRBJ1-4; 10 nucleotides match TRBD1. With V trimmed by 1 base and J by 7 bases, 3 bases remained unmatched. CDR3 size: 15 residues. Germline CDR1 reads LGHNA; CDR2 reads YNFKEQ. CDR3 in DNA: TGTGCCAGCAGCCAAGTCGGGACAGGGGTTGAAAAACTGTTTTTT. Protein product: CASSQVGTGVEKLFF.

The sample holds many counts of this clonotype. This chain uses TRBV11-2 with TRBJ2-1; 7 nucleotides match TRBD2. The CDR3 runs 15 residues. The germline CDR1 and CDR2 sequences are SGHAT and FQNNGV. After removal of 3 bases from V and 3 bases from J, the junction contained 5 bases not matched to a gene. The CDR3 region has the DNA TGTGCCAGCAGCTTGGACGGGAGGATCTACAATGAGCAGTTCTTC. Its protein is CASSLDGRIYNEQFF.

This clonotype was picked up one time. The chain combines TRBV11-1 with TRBJ2-7, with 8 bases identical to TRBD2. The CDR3 totals 16 residues. Trimming took 6 bases from V and 4 from J; bases not matched to a gene: 14. Germline V lookup: CDR1 SGHAT, CDR2 FQDESV (reference sequence). The CDR3 DNA is TGTGCCAGCAGTGAGATCCCGGGACTAGGATTGTACGAGCAGTACTTC. It is translated as CASSEIPGLGLYEQYF.

Ten or more counts support this clonotype. The J gene is TRBJ2-5, the V gene TRBV24-1; 15 bases map to TRBD2. The CDR3 contains 19 residues. The germline gives CDR1 KGHDR, CDR2 SFDVKD. The V gene end was trimmed by 4 bases and the J gene end by 2 bases; junction bases not matched to a gene: 10. In nucleotides, the CDR3 is TGTGCCACCAGTGACCCTGGGACTAGCGGGGGGAGTTGGCAAGAGACCCAGTACTTC. Protein product: CATSDPGTSGGSWQETQYF.

This clonotype occurred many times. This rearrangement joins TRBV25-1 to TRBJ1-1; TRBD1 matches 7 bases. CDR1 MGHDK and CDR2 SYGVNS come from the germline V gene. J was trimmed by 2 bases and V by 6 bases; bases with no gene match: 9. CDR3 length: 15 amino acids. CDR3 in amino acids: CASSRGSGVNTEAFF. The CDR3 DNA is TGTGCCAGCAGCAGGGGGTCGGGAGTTAACACTGAAGCTTTCTTT.

This clonotype was found a few times. The chain uses TRBV5-1 and TRBJ2-4; D not resolved. The V and J ends lost 8 bases and 4 bases respectively, with 19 bases between them. The CDR3 length is 15 residues. Germline V CDR1 and CDR2: SGHRS, YFSETQ. Here the CDR3 reads CASRLGMGLKNIQYF. The CDR3 bases are TGCGCCAGTCGTCTGGGGATGGGCCTTAAAAACATTCAGTACTTC. The full variable domain, completed using reference TRBV5-1 and TRBJ2-4, is KAGVTQTPRYLIKTRGQQVTLSCSPISGHRSVSWYQQTPGQGLQFLFEYFSETQRNKGNFPGRFSGRQFSNSRSEMNVSTLELGDSALYLCASRLGMGLKNIQYFGAGTRLSVL.

Remarks on this clonotype: The germline gene is not matched at one end of the junction; a read error may be the cause. The chain uses TRBV4-3 and TRBJ2-1; TRBD2 aligns across 8 bases. Germline V CDR1 and CDR2: LGHNA, YSLEER. The CDR3 length is 18 residues. The CDR3 region is CASGQDRPGTRIYNEQFF. The CDR3, as DNA: TGCGCCAGCGGCCAAGACCGGCCCGGGACTAGAATATACAATGAGCAGTTCTTC.

In its sample, this clonotype was seen many times. The chain recombines TRBV20-1 with TRBJ2-2, with 10 positions matching TRBD2. The CDR3 length is 14 residues. Losses at the gene ends were 2 bases for V and 5 bases for J; bases not matched to a gene: 2. In germline, CDR1 is DFQATT, CDR2 SNEGSKA (reference sequence). The CDR3 is CSARLAGETGELFF. CDR3 nucleotide sequence: TGCAGTGCTAGACTAGCGGGGGAGACCGGGGAGCTGTTTTTT.

The chain links TRBV4-1 to TRBJ1-5, with a possible D match to TRBD1 (6 bases). This CDR3 spans 13 amino acids. Germline lookup yields CDR1 MGHRA and CDR2 YSYEKL. V shed 6 bases and J shed 7 bases, with 13 bases lying between them. The CDR3 nucleotides read TGCGCCAGCAGAGAGGGGGTTGAGCAGCCCCAGCATTTT. Its protein is CASREGVEQPQHF.

This clonotype was counted ten times or more. This sequence joins TRBV5-1 and TRBJ2-2; D unclear. The V and J ends lost 1 base and 0 bases respectively, with 7 bases between them. The CDR3 sequence is 15 residues long. Germline-derived CDR1 and CDR2 are SGHRS and YFSETQ. CDR3 region: CASSLFATNTGELFF. In nucleotides, the CDR3 is TGCGCCAGCAGCTTGTTCGCCACGAACACCGGGGAGCTGTTTTTT. Combining the CDR3 with reference TRBV5-1 and TRBJ2-2 gives the whole variable domain KAGVTQTPRYLIKTRGQQVTLSCSPISGHRSVSWYQQTPGQGLQFLFEYFSETQRNKGNFPGRFSGRQFSNSRSEMNVSTLELGDSALYLCASSLFATNTGELFFGEGSRLTVL.

This rearrangement joins TRBV7-2 to TRBJ1-1, with 8 bases identical to TRBD1. There are 16 residues in the CDR3. Germline CDR1 reads SGHTA; CDR2 reads FQGNSA. The J segment lost 0 bases and the V segment lost 4 bases, leaving 7 bases of the junction unmatched. CDR3 region: CASSSQGAVMNTEAFF. The CDR3 DNA reads as TGTGCCAGCAGCTCCCAGGGGGCCGTCATGAACACTGAAGCTTTCTTT.

In its sample, this clonotype was seen many times. This chain connects TRBV12-3 or TRBV12-4 to TRBJ1-6; D is perhaps TRBD1 (5 bases). Trimming left V 4 bases short and J 0 bases short, with 7 bases between. The CDR3 has 15 residues. Here the CDR3 reads CASSYDSSYNSPLHF. Written as DNA, the CDR3 is TGTGCCAGCAGTTACGACAGCTCCTATAATTCACCCCTCCACTTT.

This clonotype was counted ten times or more. The V and J genes are TRBV5-8 and TRBJ2-7; D not resolved. CDR1 and CDR2 (germline): SGHTS, YDEGEE. With 5 bases removed from V and 3 bases from J, the gap between germline ends came to 15 bases. This CDR3 has 14 residues. The CDR3 DNA is TGTGCCAGCAGTAAGTGGGGTAACCTCTACGAGCAGTACTTC. Translated, it gives CASSKWGNLYEQYF.

The rearrangement links TRBV9 to TRBJ1-3; no clear D. Deletions cut 4 bases from V and 10 bases from J, with 0 bases between. The CDR3 covers 8 residues. Per the germline V gene, CDR1 is SGDLS and CDR2 is YYNGEE. CDR3: CASSTIYF. The CDR3 DNA reads TGTGCCAGCAGCACCATATATTTT.

In regard to this clonotype: Because it lacks the conserved phenylalanine or tryptophan at the end, this CDR3 is likely a read error. No DNA is shown, since the ends of the CDR3 on it are uncertain; the CDR3 is the one TCRdb lists. The chain combines TRBV9 with TRBJ2-6. From germline, CDR1 is SGDLS and CDR2 YYNGEE. The CDR3 contains 8 residues when both ends are counted. This CDR3 is CASSVACS.